This TCR beta chain was recovered during a study of OX40 agonist ivuxolimab in advanced cancers. Study-level results: CD8+ T cells averaged more expanded clones than CD4+.

Using immunoSEQ multiplex PCR, the repertoire was profiled, and TCRdb retains in-frame clones only, with some absent. The table lists over 60,000 clones, roughly 85% of them singletons. This clone was counted a few times. What it recognizes is unknown. The origin of this receptor is an adult with an advanced solid tumor such as melanoma, head and neck, liver or kidney cancer. The sequencing here drew on CD4+ or CD8+ T cells sorted from blood, taken in a trial of the OX40 agonist ivuxolimab.

CDR3 protein: CASSVQGRDTGELFF. CDR3 nucleotide sequence: TGTGCCAGCAGCGTCCAAGGGCGTGACACCGGGGAGCTGTTTTTT. The chain couples TRBV9 to TRBJ2-2; no definite D call. The germline V and J ends were trimmed by 2 bases and 3 bases, with 11 bases remaining between them. Germline lookup yields CDR1 SGDLS and CDR2 YYNGEE. CDR3 length: 15 residues.